These T cell receptor beta chains were read from a single sample in a study of cytomegalovirus exposure and HLA in healthy donors. Clones were sequenced by immunoSEQ multiplex PCR, and TCRdb holds only the in-frame ones, with some missing. This sample yields about 180,000 clones, of which 60% to 85% are seen a single time; roughly 1.6% belongs to the top ten. Sample: PBMCs. These receptors were obtained from a man younger than 35 in good health and CMV-seronegative. CDR3s include the opening cysteine and the closing phenylalanine or tryptophan.

v_call: TRBV27
j_call: TRBJ2-1
cdr3_length: 17
cdr3_aa: CASSWGQSSGVYNEQFF

v_call: TRBV19
j_call: TRBJ1-1
cdr3_length: 11
cdr3_aa: CATRGGTEAFF

v_call: TRBV5-8
j_call: TRBJ1-1
cdr3_length: 12
cdr3_aa: CATRRGQNEAFF

v_call: TRBV30
j_call: TRBJ2-7
cdr3_length: 17
cdr3_aa: CAWSAPQGQLTSYEQYF

v_call: TRBV4-2
j_call: TRBJ1-6
cdr3_length: 15
cdr3_aa: CASSLTGGHNSPLHF

v_call: TRBV30
j_call: TRBJ1-5
cdr3_length: 14
cdr3_aa: CAWSAGGINQPQHF

v_call: TRBV4-1
j_call: TRBJ1-5
cdr3_length: 16
cdr3_aa: CASSQEQGGSNQPQHF

v_call: TRBV2
j_call: NA
cdr3_length: 12
cdr3_aa: CASRREGYEQYF

v_call: TRBV19
j_call: TRBJ2-5
cdr3_length: 15
cdr3_aa: CASSKAGGGTETQYF

v_call: TRBV27
j_call: TRBJ1-1
cdr3_length: 13
cdr3_aa: CASRPGPGQKAFF

v_call: TRBV28
j_call: TRBJ2-1
cdr3_length: 16
cdr3_aa: CASSPRRGGSGNEQFF

v_call: TRBV5-8
j_call: TRBJ1-1
cdr3_length: 13
cdr3_aa: CASSLALKDEAFF

v_call: TRBV7-2
j_call: TRBJ1-5
cdr3_length: 15
cdr3_aa: CASSLATGWNQPQHF

v_call: TRBV15
j_call: TRBJ2-7
cdr3_length: 12
cdr3_aa: CATSRQDYEQYF

v_call: TRBV4-1
j_call: TRBJ1-5
cdr3_length: 15
cdr3_aa: CASSQDATANQPQHF

v_call: TRBV28
j_call: TRBJ2-7
cdr3_length: 15
cdr3_aa: CASREPGHTSYEQYF

v_call: TRBV6-1
j_call: TRBJ2-2
cdr3_length: 13
cdr3_aa: CASKRENTGELFF

v_call: TRBV29-1
j_call: TRBJ2-5
cdr3_length: 14
cdr3_aa: CSVGTATRGETQYF

v_call: TRBV28
j_call: TRBJ2-5
cdr3_length: 11
cdr3_aa: CASRSQETQYF

v_call: TRBV7-2
j_call: TRBJ2-1
cdr3_length: 15
cdr3_aa: CASSSHDRFPIEQFF

v_call: TRBV9
j_call: TRBJ2-5
cdr3_length: 17
cdr3_aa: CASSHGGTGGRPETQYF

v_call: TRBV5-1
j_call: TRBJ1-2
cdr3_length: 14
cdr3_aa: CASSFTGQTSGYTF

v_call: TRBV7-7
j_call: TRBJ2-5
cdr3_length: 16
cdr3_aa: CASSFSPDRTQETQYF

v_call: TRBV4-1
j_call: TRBJ1-3
cdr3_length: 17
cdr3_aa: CASSQEPSGSSGNTIYF

v_call: TRBV29-1
j_call: TRBJ2-5
cdr3_length: 13
cdr3_aa: CSVARRGGETQYF